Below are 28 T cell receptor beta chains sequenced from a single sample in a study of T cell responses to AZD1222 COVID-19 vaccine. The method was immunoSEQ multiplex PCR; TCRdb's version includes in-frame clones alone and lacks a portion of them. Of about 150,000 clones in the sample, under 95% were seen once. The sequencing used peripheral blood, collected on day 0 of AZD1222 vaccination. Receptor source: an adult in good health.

CDR3 in DNA: TGTGCCACCAGTGAAACGGGAGGGGACTACGAGCAGTACTTC. It encodes CATSETGGDYEQYF. This chain uses TRBV24-1 with TRBJ2-7; 8 bases align to TRBD2. This CDR3 is 14 amino acids long. Germline CDR1 and CDR2: KGHDR and SFDVKD. The V gene end was trimmed by 4 bases and the J gene end by 3 bases; junction bases not matched to a gene: 4.

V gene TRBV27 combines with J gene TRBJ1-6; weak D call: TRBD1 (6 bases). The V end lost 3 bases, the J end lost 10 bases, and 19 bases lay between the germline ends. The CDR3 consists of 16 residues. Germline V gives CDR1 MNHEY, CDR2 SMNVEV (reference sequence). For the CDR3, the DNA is TGTGCCAGCAGTTTCACGGCACAGGGTGGAGGGTCACCCCTCCACTTT. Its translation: CASSFTAQGGGSPLHF.

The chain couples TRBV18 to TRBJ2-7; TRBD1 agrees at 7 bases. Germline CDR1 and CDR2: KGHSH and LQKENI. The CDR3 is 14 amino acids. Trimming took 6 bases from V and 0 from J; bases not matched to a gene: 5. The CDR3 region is CASSSDRSSYEQYF. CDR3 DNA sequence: TGTGCCAGCTCCTCGGACAGGAGCTCCTACGAGCAGTACTTC.

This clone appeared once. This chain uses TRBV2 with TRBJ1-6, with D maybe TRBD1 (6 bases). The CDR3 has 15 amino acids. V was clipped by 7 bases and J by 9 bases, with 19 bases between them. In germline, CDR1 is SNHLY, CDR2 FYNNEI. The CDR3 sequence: CASTLTGIVSSPLHF. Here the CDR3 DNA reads TGTGCCAGCACCCTTACAGGGATCGTATCTTCACCCCTCCACTTT.

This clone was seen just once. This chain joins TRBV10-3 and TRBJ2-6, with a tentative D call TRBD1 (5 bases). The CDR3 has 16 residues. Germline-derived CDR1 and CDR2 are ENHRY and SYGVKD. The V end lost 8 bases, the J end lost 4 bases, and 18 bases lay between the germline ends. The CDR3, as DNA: TGTGCCATCGGGAACCTAGGGGCAGGCGGGGCCAACGTCCTGACTTTC. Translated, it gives CAIGNLGAGGANVLTF.

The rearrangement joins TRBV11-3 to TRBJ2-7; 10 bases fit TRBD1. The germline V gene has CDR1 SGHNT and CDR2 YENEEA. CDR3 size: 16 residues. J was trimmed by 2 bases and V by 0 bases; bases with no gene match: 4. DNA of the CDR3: TGTGCCAGCAGCTTAGAATGGACAGGGGGGACCTACGAGCAGTACTTC. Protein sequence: CASSLEWTGGTYEQYF.

CDR3 coding DNA: TGTGCCAGCAGTGCCACAGGGGGCAATCAGCCCCAGCATTTT. It encodes CASSATGGNQPQHF. The genes are TRBV25-1 and TRBJ1-5, with 7 positions matching TRBD1. V lost 4 bases, J lost 2 bases, and 2 bases stayed unmatched. Germline loops: CDR1 MGHDK, CDR2 SYGVNS. This CDR3 has 14 residues.

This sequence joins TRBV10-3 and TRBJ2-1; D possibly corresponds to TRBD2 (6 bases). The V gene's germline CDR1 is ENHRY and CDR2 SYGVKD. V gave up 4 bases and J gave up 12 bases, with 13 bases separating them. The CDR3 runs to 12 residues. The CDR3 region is CAISGASAGQFF. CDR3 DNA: TGTGCCATCAGTGGGGCTAGCGCTGGGCAGTTCTTC.

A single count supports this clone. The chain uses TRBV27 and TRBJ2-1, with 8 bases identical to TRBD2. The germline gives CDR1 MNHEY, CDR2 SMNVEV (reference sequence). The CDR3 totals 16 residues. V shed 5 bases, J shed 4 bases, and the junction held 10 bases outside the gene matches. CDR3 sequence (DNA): TGTGCCAGCAGTCCTTTTGGAGCGGGAGCTTACAATGAGCAGTTCTTC. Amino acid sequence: CASSPFGAGAYNEQFF.

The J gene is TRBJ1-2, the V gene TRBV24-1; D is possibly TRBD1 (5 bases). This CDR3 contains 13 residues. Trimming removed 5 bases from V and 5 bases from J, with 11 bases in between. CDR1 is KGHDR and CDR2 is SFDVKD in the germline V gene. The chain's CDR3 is CATSATKGYGYTF. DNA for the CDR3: TGTGCCACCAGTGCGACAAAGGGGTATGGCTACACCTTC.

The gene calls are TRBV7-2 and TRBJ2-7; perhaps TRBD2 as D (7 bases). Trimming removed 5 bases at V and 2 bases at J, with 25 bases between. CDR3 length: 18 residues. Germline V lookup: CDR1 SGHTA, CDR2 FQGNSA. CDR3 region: CASSAVRFWGRGTYEQYF. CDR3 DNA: TGTGCCAGCAGCGCCGTCCGATTTTGGGGGCGGGGGACCTACGAGCAGTACTTC.

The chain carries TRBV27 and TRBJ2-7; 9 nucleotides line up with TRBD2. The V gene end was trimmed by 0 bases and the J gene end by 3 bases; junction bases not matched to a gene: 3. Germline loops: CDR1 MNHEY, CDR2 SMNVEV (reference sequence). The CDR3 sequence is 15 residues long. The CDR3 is CASSLSGTSYYEQYF. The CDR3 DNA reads TGTGCCAGCAGTTTATCCGGGACTAGCTACTACGAGCAGTACTTC.

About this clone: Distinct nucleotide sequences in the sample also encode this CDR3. The chain's CDR3 is CASSVGSTYEQYF. The CDR3 DNA sequence: TGTGCCAGTAGCGTAGGATCCACCTACGAGCAGTACTTC. V and J are TRBV19 and TRBJ2-7; D is unclear. V lost 6 bases, J lost 2 bases, and 11 bases lay in between. The germline CDR1 and CDR2 sequences are LNHDA and SQIVND (reference sequence). The CDR3 is 13 residues long. Based on the CDR3 plus reference TRBV19 and TRBJ2-7, the full variable domain is DGGITQSPKYLFRKEGQNVTLSCEQNLNHDAMYWYRQDPGQGLRLIYYSQIVNDFQKGDIAEGYSVSREKKESFPLTVTSAQKNPTAFYLCASSVGSTYEQYFGPGTRLTVT.

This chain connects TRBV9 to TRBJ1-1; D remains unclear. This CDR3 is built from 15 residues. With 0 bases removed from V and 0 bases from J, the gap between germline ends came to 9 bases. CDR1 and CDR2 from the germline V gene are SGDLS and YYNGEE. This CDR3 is CASSVGVRLNTEAFF. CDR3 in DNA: TGTGCCAGCAGCGTAGGAGTCAGGTTGAACACTGAAGCTTTCTTT.

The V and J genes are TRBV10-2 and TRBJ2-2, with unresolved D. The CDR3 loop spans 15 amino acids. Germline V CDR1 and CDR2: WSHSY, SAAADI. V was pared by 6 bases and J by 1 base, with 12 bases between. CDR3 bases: TGCGCCAGCAGGAGAAGGGTCTTGAACACCGGGGAGCTGTTTTTT. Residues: CASRRRVLNTGELFF.

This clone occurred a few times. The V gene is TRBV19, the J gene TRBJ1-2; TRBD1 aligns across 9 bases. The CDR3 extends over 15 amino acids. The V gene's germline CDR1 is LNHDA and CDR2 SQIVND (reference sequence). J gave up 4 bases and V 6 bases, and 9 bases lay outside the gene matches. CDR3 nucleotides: TGTGCCAGTAGCCCACAGGGGGCGCAGACCTATGGCTACACCTTC. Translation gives CASSPQGAQTYGYTF.

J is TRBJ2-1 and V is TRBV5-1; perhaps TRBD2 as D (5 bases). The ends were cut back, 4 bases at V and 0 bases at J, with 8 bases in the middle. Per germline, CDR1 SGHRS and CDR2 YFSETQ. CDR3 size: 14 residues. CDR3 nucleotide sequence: TGCGCCAGCAGCACCCGGGACTCCTACAATGAGCAGTTCTTC. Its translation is CASSTRDSYNEQFF. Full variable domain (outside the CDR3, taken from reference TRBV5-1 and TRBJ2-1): KAGVTQTPRYLIKTRGQQVTLSCSPISGHRSVSWYQQTPGQGLQFLFEYFSETQRNKGNFPGRFSGRQFSNSRSEMNVSTLELGDSALYLCASSTRDSYNEQFFGPGTRLTVL.

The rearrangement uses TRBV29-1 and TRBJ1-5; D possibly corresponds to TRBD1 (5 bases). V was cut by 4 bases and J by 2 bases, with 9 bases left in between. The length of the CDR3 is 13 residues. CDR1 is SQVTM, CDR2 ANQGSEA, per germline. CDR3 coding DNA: TGCAGCGTTGGTGGAGGGGGCAATCAGCCCCAGCATTTT. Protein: CSVGGGGNQPQHF.

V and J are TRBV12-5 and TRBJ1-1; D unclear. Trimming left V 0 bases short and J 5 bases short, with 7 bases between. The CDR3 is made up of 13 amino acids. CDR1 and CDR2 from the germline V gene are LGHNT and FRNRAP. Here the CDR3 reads CASGLVDSTEAFF. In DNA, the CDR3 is TGTGCTAGTGGTTTGGTCGATTCAACTGAAGCTTTCTTT. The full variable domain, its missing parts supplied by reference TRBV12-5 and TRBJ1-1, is DARVTQTPRHKVTEMGQEVTMRCQPILGHNTVFWYRQTMMQGLELLAYFRNRAPLDDSGMPKDRFSAEMPDATLATLKIQPSEPRDSAVYFCASGLVDSTEAFFGQGTRLTVV.

As DNA, the CDR3 is TGTGCCAGCAGCGAAATACAGGGTTGGAATGAGCAGTTCTTC. Its protein product is CASSEIQGWNEQFF. This chain uses TRBV5-4 with TRBJ2-1, with a possible D match to TRBD1 (6 bases). Trimming took off 4 bases at V and 7 bases at J, with 15 bases between the two ends. Germline V gives CDR1 SGHNT, CDR2 YYREEE (reference sequence). This CDR3 comprises 14 residues.

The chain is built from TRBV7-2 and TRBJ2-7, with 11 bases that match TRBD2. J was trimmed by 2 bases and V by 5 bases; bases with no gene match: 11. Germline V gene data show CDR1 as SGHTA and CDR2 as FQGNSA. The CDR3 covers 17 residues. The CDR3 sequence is CASSLRGASGRTYEQYF. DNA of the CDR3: TGTGCCAGCAGCCTAAGGGGGGCTAGCGGGAGGACCTACGAGCAGTACTTC.

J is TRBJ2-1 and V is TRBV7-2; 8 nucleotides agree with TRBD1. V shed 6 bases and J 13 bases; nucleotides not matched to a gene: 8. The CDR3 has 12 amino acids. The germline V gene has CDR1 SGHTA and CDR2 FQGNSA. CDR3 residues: CASRPQGARQFF. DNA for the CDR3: TGTGCCAGCAGACCCCAGGGGGCGCGCCAGTTCTTC.

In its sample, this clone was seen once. For the CDR3, the DNA is TGTGCCATCAGTGTGGGGGCCGGCTACTATGGCTACACCTTC. Translation: CAISVGAGYYGYTF. J is TRBJ1-2 and V is TRBV10-3, with D perhaps matching TRBD1 (6 bases). The CDR3 spans 14 residues. Trimming left V 4 bases short and J 3 bases short, with 12 bases between. Germline V gene data show CDR1 as ENHRY and CDR2 as SYGVKD.

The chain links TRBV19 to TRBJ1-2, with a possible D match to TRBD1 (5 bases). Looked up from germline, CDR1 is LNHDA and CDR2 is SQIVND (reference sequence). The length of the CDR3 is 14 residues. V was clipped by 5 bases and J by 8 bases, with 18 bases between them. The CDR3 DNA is TGTGCCAGTAGTCCAACTCCCGGGACGTCCGGCTACACCTTC. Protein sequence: CASSPTPGTSGYTF.

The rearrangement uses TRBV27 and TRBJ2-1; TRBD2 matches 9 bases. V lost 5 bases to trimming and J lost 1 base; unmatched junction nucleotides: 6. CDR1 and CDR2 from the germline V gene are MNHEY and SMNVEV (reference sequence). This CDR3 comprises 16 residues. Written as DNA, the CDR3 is TGTGCCAGCAGTGCCACGACTAGCGGTTCCTACAATGAGCAGTTCTTC. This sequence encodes CASSATTSGSYNEQFF.

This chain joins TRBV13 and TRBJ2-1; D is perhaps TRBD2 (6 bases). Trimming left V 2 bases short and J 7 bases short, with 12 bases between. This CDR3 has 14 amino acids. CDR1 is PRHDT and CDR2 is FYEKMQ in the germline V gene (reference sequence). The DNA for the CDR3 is TGTGCCAGCAGCTTACGCGGGGCCGGGAATGAGCAGTTCTTC. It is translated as CASSLRGAGNEQFF.

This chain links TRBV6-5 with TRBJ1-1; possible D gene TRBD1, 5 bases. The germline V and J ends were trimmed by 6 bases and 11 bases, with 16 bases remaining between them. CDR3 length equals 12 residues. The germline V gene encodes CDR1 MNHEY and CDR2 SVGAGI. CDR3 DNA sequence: TGTGCCAGCAGCTCGCCCCGGGGGAGGGCTTTCTTT. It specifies CASSSPRGRAFF.

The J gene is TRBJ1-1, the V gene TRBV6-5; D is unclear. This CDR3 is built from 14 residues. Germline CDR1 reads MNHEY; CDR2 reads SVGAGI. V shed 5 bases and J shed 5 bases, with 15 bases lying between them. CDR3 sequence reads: CASSPPALSTEAFF. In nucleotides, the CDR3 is TGTGCCAGCAGTCCCCCTGCCCTGAGTACTGAAGCTTTCTTT.